Sequencing of this TCR beta chain was carried out in a study of post-analysis software for immune sequencing data. The wider study: The disease courses spanned relapsing-remitting, secondary progressive and progressive-relapsing forms of multiple sclerosis. Study results and caveats: Patients with multiple sclerosis recorded significantly lower normalized Chao1 diversity than controls, the study found. Patients carried roughly 5 TRBV segments more frequently than controls did, and TRBV5-6, TRBV5-1 and TRBV20-1 were among them. Batch-mates among the samples co-clustered strongly by F measure.

As concerns this clonotype: Its specificity is unknown.

Germline assignment: CDR1 DFQATT and CDR2 SNEGSKA (reference sequence). V lost 4 bases and J lost 5; bases outside the gene matches: 11. The CDR3 contains 15 residues. Unique molecular identifiers were present in the TCR beta cDNA libraries. Some 500,000 cDNA molecules were obtained per 1 to 10 million input T cells. TCRdb passed the PCR reads through MiXCR, listing each CDR3 protein once. In the table there are some 800,000 distinct CDR3 sequences, approximately 44% of which are singletons. Sequencing was performed on blood. This sequence originates from a girl aged 10 to 17 with multiple sclerosis. The V call is TRBV20-1, the J call TRBJ2-3; 8 bases fit TRBD2. The CDR3 here is CSATAWSGSGDTQYF. In nucleotides, the CDR3 is TGCAGTGCTACAGCGTGGAGCGGGAGCGGAGATACGCAGTATTTT.